This entry features one TCR beta chain sequence. The data were taken from a study of shared clonotypes between healthy human individuals. V dropped 2 bases and J dropped 4; count of bases not matched to a gene: 8. The CDR3 has 16 amino acids. Germline lookup yields CDR1 ENHRY and CDR2 SYGVKD. Each donor was a Caucasian adult residing in Nashville, Tennessee. At the deep level, the assay was run. Using immunoSEQ multiplex PCR, the repertoire was profiled, and TCRdb retains in-frame clones only, with some absent. The table records 490,000 or so clones, roughly 78% of them present only once. The receptor comes from a woman aged 40-49 years in good health. Some clones in this sample may be carry-over from other donors' samples. Sequenced: PBMCs. The chain is built from TRBV10-3 and TRBJ2-7, with 10 bases that match TRBD1. The CDR3 here is CAISEAGTGDEYEQYF. The CDR3 DNA follows: TGTGCCATCAGTGAGGCGGGGACAGGGGACGAGTACGAGCAGTACTTC.